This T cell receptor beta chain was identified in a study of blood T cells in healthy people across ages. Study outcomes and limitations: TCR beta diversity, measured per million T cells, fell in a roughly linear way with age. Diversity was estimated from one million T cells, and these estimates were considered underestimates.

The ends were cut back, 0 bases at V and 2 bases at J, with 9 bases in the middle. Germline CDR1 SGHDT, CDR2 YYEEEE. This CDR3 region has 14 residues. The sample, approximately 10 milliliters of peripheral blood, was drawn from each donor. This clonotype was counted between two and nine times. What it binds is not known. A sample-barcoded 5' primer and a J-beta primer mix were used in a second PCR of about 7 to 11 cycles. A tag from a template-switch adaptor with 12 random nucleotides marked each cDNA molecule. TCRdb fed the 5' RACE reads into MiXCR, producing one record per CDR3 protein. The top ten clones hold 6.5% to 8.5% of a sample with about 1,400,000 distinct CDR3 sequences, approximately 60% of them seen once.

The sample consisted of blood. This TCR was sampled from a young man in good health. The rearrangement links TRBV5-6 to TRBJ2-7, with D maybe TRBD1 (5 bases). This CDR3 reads CASSLVGLTYEQYF. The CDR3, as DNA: TGTGCCAGCAGCTTGGTGGGGCTGACCTACGAGCAGTACTTC.